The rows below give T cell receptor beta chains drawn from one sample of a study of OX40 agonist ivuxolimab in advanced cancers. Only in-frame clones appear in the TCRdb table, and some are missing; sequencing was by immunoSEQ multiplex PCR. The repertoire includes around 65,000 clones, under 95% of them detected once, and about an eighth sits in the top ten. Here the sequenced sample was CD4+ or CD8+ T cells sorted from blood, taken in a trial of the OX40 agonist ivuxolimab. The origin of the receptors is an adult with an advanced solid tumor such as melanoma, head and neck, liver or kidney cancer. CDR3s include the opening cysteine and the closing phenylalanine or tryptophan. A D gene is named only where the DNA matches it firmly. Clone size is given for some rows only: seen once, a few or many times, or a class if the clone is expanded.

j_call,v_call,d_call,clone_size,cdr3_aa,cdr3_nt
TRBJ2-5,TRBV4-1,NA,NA,CASSQVLQETQYF,TGCGCCAGCAGCCAAGTGCTCCAAGAGACCCAGTACTTC
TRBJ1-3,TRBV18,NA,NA,CASSPTGYSGNTIYF,TGTGCCAGCTCCCCTACGGGGTACTCTGGAAACACCATATATTTT
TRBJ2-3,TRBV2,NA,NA,CATAGDTAYNTDTQYF,TGTGCCACGGCCGGGGACACAGCTTATAACACAGATACGCAGTATTTT
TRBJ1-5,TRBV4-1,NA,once,CASSQDPETSQPQHF,TGCGCCAGCAGCCAAGATCCAGAAACGAGTCAGCCCCAGCATTTT
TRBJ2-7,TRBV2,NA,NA,CASRFSGYSYEQYF,TGTGCCAGCAGATTTAGCGGTTATAGCTACGAGCAGTACTTC
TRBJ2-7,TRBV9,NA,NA,CASSPGGGGAYEQYF,TGTGCCAGCAGCCCCGGGGGTGGAGGAGCCTACGAGCAGTACTTC
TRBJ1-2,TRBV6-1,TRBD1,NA,CASSEDRQGNYGYTF,TGTGCCAGCAGTGAGGACCGACAGGGAAACTATGGCTACACCTTC
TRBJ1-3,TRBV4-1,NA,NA,CASSQDPGAGNTIYF,TGCGCCAGCAGCCAAGATCCAGGGGCTGGAAACACCATATATTTT
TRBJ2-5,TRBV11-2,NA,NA,CASSFEAGLQEAQYF,TGTGCCAGCAGCTTCGAGGCCGGCCTCCAAGAGGCCCAGTACTTC
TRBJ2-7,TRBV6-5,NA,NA,CASSYGPSSYEQYF,TGTGCCAGCAGTTACGGCCCGAGCTCCTACGAGCAGTACTTC
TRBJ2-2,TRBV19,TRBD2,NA,CASRELAKSGELFF,TGTGCCAGTAGGGAACTAGCGAAATCCGGGGAGCTGTTTTTT
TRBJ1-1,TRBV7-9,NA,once,CASSGGHEAFF,TGTGCCAGCAGCGGGGGACATGAAGCTTTCTTT
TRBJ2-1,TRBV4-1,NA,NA,CASSQVGGSSYNEQFF,TGCGCCAGCAGCCAAGTGGGCGGTAGCTCCTACAATGAGCAGTTCTTC
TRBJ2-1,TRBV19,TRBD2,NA,CASTRTSGSSTYNEQFF,TGTGCCAGCACGAGGACTAGCGGGAGTTCGACCTACAATGAGCAGTTCTTC
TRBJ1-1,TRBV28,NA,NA,CASSLSGADTEAFF,TGTGCCAGCAGTTTGTCGGGGGCGGACACTGAAGCTTTCTTT
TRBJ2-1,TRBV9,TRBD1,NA,CASSDNRGMFF,TGTGCCAGCAGCGATAACAGGGGTATGTTCTTC
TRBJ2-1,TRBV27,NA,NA,CASSFQGNEQFF,TGTGCCAGCAGTTTTCAGGGCAATGAGCAGTTCTTC
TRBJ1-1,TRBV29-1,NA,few,CSVGGNQAFF,TGCAGCGTTGGAGGCAACCAAGCTTTCTTT
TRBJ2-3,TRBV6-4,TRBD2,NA,CASSALAENTDTQYF,TGTGCCAGCAGTGCACTAGCGGAGAACACAGATACGCAGTATTTT
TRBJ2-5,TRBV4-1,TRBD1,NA,CASSQDRGQETQYF,TGCGCCAGCAGCCAGGACAGGGGCCAAGAGACCCAGTACTTC
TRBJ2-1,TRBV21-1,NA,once,CASSKAGVISYNEQFF,TGTGCCAGCAGCAAGGCGGGAGTGATCTCCTACAATGAGCAGTTCTTC
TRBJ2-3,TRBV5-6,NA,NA,CASSLVGVTDTQYF,TGTGCCAGCAGCTTGGTGGGCGTCACAGATACGCAGTATTTT
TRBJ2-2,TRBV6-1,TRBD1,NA,CASSESFAGTGAGELFF,TGTGCCAGCAGTGAATCTTTCGCCGGGACAGGGGCCGGGGAGCTGTTTTTT
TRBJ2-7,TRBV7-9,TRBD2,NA,CASSPTSGTYEQYF,TGTGCCAGCAGCCCAACTAGCGGGACCTACGAGCAGTACTTC
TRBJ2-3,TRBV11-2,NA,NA,CASSLRAGQYF,TGTGCCAGCAGCTTAAGGGCAGGGCAGTATTTT
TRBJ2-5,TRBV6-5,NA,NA,CASSYSRQGTQETQYF,TGTGCCAGCAGTTACTCTAGGCAGGGAACACAAGAGACCCAGTACTTC
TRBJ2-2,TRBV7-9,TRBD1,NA,CASSSYTGGGYTGELFF,TGTGCCAGCAGCTCGTACACAGGGGGCGGGTACACCGGGGAGCTGTTTTTT
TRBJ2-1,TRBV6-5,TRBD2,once,CASSYTSGFYNEQFF,TGTGCCAGCAGTTACACTAGCGGGTTTTACAATGAGCAGTTCTTC